The clone carrying this T cell receptor (beta chain) was seen more than once but under ten times. There are 13 residues in the CDR3. V shed 5 bases and J shed 1 base, with 8 bases lying between them. Germline V gene lookup returns CDR1 SGHTA and CDR2 FQGTGA. Each subset's genomic DNA was split evenly across several immunoSEQ plates. In the authors' methods: There were no quality scores in the junction-only immunoSEQ sequences, so filtering differed. Assay: immunoSEQ multiplex PCR; the TCRdb copy retains only in-frame clones and omits some. The DNA gave D and trimming, while V, J and clone size come from that table. This sample has about 530,000 clones, with 60% to 80% found just once. This sample was taken from a study of shared clonotypes between healthy human individuals. Donors were Caucasian adults residing in Nashville, Tennessee, USA. In unsorted samples, genomic DNA was obtained using roughly 90 million PBMCs.

The V call is TRBV7-3, the J call TRBJ1-1; D is undetermined. Specimen: PBMCs. The source is a woman aged 40 to 55 in good health. Some clones in this sample may be carry-over from other donors' samples. This CDR3 is CASSDQKNTEAFF. In DNA form, the CDR3 reads TGTGCCAGCAGCGACCAAAAGAACACTGAAGCTTTCTTT. Full variable domain (outside the CDR3, taken from reference TRBV7-3 and TRBJ1-1): GAGVSQTPSNKVTEKGKYVELRCDPISGHTALYWYRQSLGQGPEFLIYFQGTGAADDSGLPNDRFFAVRPEGSVSTLKIQRTERGDSAVYLCASSDQKNTEAFFGQGTRLTVV.